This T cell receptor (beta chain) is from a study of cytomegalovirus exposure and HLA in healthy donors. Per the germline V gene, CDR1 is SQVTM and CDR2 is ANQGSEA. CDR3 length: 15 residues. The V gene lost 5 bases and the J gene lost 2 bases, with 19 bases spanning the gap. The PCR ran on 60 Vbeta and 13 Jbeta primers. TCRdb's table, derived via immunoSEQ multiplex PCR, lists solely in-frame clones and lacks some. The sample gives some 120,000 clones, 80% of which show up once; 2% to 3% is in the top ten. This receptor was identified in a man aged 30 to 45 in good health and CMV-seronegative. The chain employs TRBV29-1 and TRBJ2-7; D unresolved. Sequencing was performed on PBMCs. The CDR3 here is CSVPAQQAHTYEQYF. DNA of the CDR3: TGCAGCGTTCCTGCCCAGCAGGCCCACACCTACGAGCAGTACTTC.